These T cell receptor beta chains were read from a single sample in a study of identical twins. TCRdb fed the 5' RACE reads into MiXCR, producing one record per CDR3 protein. The sample lists about 500,000 distinct CDR3 sequences, about 13% occurring once. Another study also made use of these data, one on yellow fever vaccine responses in identical twins.

The material sequenced was CD4+ T cells sorted from blood. The receptors here all came from a woman under 30 in good health. The CDR3 runs from the conserved cysteine through the conserved F or W. Each record gives: clone size, J gene, D gene, V gene, CDR3 DNA, CDR3 protein. The D gene is left open where the match is weak. Clone size is stated in some rows and not others, as once, few, many or a class when expanded.

abundance: -; j_gene: TRBJ2-7; d_gene: -; v_gene: TRBV6-5; CDR3nt: TGTGCCAGCAGTTACTCGGGGGAGTCCTACGAGCAGTACTTC; CDR3aa: CASSYSGESYEQYF
abundance: few; j_gene: TRBJ2-2; d_gene: -; v_gene: TRBV5-1; CDR3nt: TGCGCCAGCAGCCCGGCCGAGTCTAGCTTTCGCGGGGAGCTGTTTTTT; CDR3aa: CASSPAESSFRGELFF
abundance: few; j_gene: TRBJ1-3; d_gene: -; v_gene: TRBV6-1; CDR3nt: TGTGCCAGCACCCAGAGCTTTCGGGGATTATCCGGAAACACCATATATTTT; CDR3aa: CASTQSFRGLSGNTIYF
abundance: few; j_gene: TRBJ2-6; d_gene: -; v_gene: TRBV7-2; CDR3nt: TGTGCCAGCAGCCGGTCCGTCTCTGGGGCCAACGTCCTGACTTTC; CDR3aa: CASSRSVSGANVLTF
abundance: few; j_gene: TRBJ2-6; d_gene: TRBD1; v_gene: TRBV5-1; CDR3nt: TGCGCCAGCAGCCCTGCAGGGGGCACCTCTGGGGCCAACGTCCTGACTTTC; CDR3aa: CASSPAGGTSGANVLTF
abundance: -; j_gene: TRBJ2-2; d_gene: -; v_gene: TRBV15; CDR3nt: TGTGCCACCCGGGGAGGGGGCGGGGGCACCGGGGAGCTGTTTTTT; CDR3aa: CATRGGGGGTGELFF
abundance: -; j_gene: TRBJ2-7; d_gene: -; v_gene: TRBV25-1; CDR3nt: TGTGCCAGCAGTGAAAATATCGGGTCCTACGAGCAGTACTTC; CDR3aa: CASSENIGSYEQYF
abundance: few; j_gene: TRBJ2-5; d_gene: -; v_gene: TRBV20-1; CDR3nt: TGCAGTGCCCATCCCAGGGGGAGGGGGGAGACCCAGTACTTC; CDR3aa: CSAHPRGRGETQYF
abundance: -; j_gene: TRBJ2-7; d_gene: -; v_gene: TRBV7-3; CDR3nt: TGTGCCAGCAGCTTATCGCCCACCTCCTACGAGCAGTACTTC; CDR3aa: CASSLSPTSYEQYF
abundance: few; j_gene: TRBJ2-1; d_gene: -; v_gene: TRBV10-3; CDR3nt: TGTGCCATCAGTGATTATAGGACCCTAAACAATGAGCAGTTCTTC; CDR3aa: CAISDYRTLNNEQFF
abundance: -; j_gene: TRBJ1-5; d_gene: -; v_gene: TRBV28; CDR3nt: TGTGCCAGCAGGTCTAGCGGACTTGGGGGGGTGAATCAGCCCCAGCATTTT; CDR3aa: CASRSSGLGGVNQPQHF
abundance: few; j_gene: TRBJ1-1; d_gene: -; v_gene: TRBV3-1; CDR3nt: TGTGCCAGCAGGGCGGCGAGTGAAGCTTTCTTT; CDR3aa: CASRAASEAFF
abundance: few; j_gene: TRBJ1-2; d_gene: -; v_gene: TRBV5-1; CDR3nt: TGCGCCAGCAGCTTGATAGGTGATGGCTACACCTTC; CDR3aa: CASSLIGDGYTF
abundance: few; j_gene: TRBJ1-2; d_gene: TRBD1; v_gene: TRBV5-1; CDR3nt: TGCGCCAGCAGCTTGGCCGAATCGGGACAGACAAATGGCTACACCTTC; CDR3aa: CASSLAESGQTNGYTF
abundance: -; j_gene: TRBJ2-5; d_gene: -; v_gene: TRBV7-9; CDR3nt: TGTGCCAGCAGCCCACTGGGGCTTGGTGGGGAGACCCAGTACTTC; CDR3aa: CASSPLGLGGETQYF
abundance: -; j_gene: TRBJ1-4; d_gene: -; v_gene: TRBV7-9; CDR3nt: TGTGCCAGCAGACCACAGGGTACCACTAATGAAAAACTGTTTTTT; CDR3aa: CASRPQGTTNEKLFF